Below, one TCR beta chain is given with its context. The sample belongs to a study of T cell changes during pregnancy in multiple sclerosis. Trimming removed 6 bases at V and 2 bases at J, with 8 bases between. The CDR3 loop spans 13 amino acids. The germline gives CDR1 WNHNN, CDR2 SYGVQD (reference sequence). The table came from immunoSEQ multiplex PCR; TCRdb's copy has only in-frame clones and leaves some out. The table shows about 92,000 clones, with approximately 94% occurring only once. The TCR sequence derives from a female donor with multiple sclerosis, enrolled in a pregnancy study. This chain connects TRBV10-1 to TRBJ1-5, with TRBD1 as a possible D gene (6 bases). The material was peripheral blood, obtained in the third trimester of pregnancy. CDR3 sequence (DNA): TGCGCCAGCAGACAGGGAGGCAATCAGCCCCAGCATTTT. It specifies CASRQGGNQPQHF.